Detailed here is one T cell receptor (beta chain). Antigen specificity is unknown. Primers: 60 Vbeta forward and 13 Jbeta reverse. Authors' data handling: It was a later analysis that counted 83 million or so unique TCR beta chains, of which around 11 million were shared. TCRdb's table, derived via immunoSEQ multiplex PCR, lists solely in-frame clones and lacks some. V and J calls and clone size come straight from that table; D and trimming were deduced from the DNA. The table for this sample gives approximately 79,000 clones. With 0 bases removed from V and 4 bases from J, the gap between germline ends came to 10 bases. Looked up from germline, CDR1 is MGHRA and CDR2 is YSYEKL. The CDR3 totals 14 residues. This specimen comes from a study of cytomegalovirus exposure and HLA in healthy donors. Whole-study findings and limits: A link between a missense DCLRE1C variant and TCR beta V- and J-gene trimming emerged from a later analysis.

Sequenced sample: PBMCs. The rearrangement uses TRBV4-1 and TRBJ2-7, with a tentative D call TRBD1 (5 bases). This clonotype was obtained from a boy under 18 in good health and CMV-seronegative. CDR3 DNA: TGCGCCAGCAGCCAAGAGACAGAAGAGTACGAGCAGTACTTC. Protein product: CASSQETEEYEQYF.